This T cell receptor beta chain is from a study of T cells after yellow fever vaccination. Study outcomes and limitations: The booster response re-showed most primary clones: over 95% CD4, approximately 90% CD8. Contamination by abundant bulk-population clonotypes could be present in FACS-sorted repertoires.

The CDR3 length is 14 residues. Germline V gene sequence: CDR1 DFQATT, CDR2 SNEGSKA (reference sequence). V dropped 1 base and J dropped 2; count of bases not matched to a gene: 5. Turning to this clonotype: Its antigen is unidentified.

TCRdb re-called the 5' RACE reads with MiXCR, one entry per CDR3 protein. This table holds some 500,000 distinct CDR3 sequences, roughly 13% found once. The sample here was PBMCs, taken on the day of the yellow fever booster vaccination. The chain links TRBV20-1 to TRBJ2-7, with 7 positions matching TRBD1. This clonotype was sampled from a man between 25 and 39 years old who received the YFV17D yellow fever vaccine. The DNA of the CDR3 is TGCAGTGCTAGAGGGTCAGGGGGAGCCTACGAGCAGTACTTC. Its protein product is CSARGSGGAYEQYF.